This is a list of T cell receptor beta chains from one sample in a study of prognosis after radiotherapy for stage I lung cancer. TCRdb re-analysed the multiplex PCR reads in MiXCR, keeping a single row per CDR3 protein. Altogether 45,000 to 70,000 distinct CDR3 sequences are present, about 26% being singletons, with the ten largest covering 7.5%. The material sequenced was PBMCs, taken before or after stereotactic body radiation therapy (not recorded which). All receptors derive from a donor aged 50 or older with non-small cell lung cancer. Each CDR3 is given with its conserved first and last residue. The D gene is left open where the match is weak. Clone size is stated in some rows and not others, as once, few, many or a class when expanded.

J: TRBJ2-5; D: NA; size: many; V: TRBV7-2; CDR3: CASSLAGGPETQYF; DNA: TGTGCCAGCAGCTTAGCGGGGGGGCCTGAGACCCAGTACTTC
J: TRBJ2-3; D: TRBD2; size: many; V: TRBV19; CDR3: CASSSGGARRTDTQYF; DNA: TGTGCCAGTAGTAGCGGGGGGGCCCGTCGCACAGATACGCAGTATTTT
J: TRBJ2-1; D: TRBD2; size: NA; V: TRBV6-2/TRBV6-3; CDR3: CESREGVAGEQFF; DNA: TGTGAAAGCAGGGAGGGAGTCGCCGGTGAGCAGTTCTTC
J: TRBJ1-1; D: NA; size: many; V: TRBV5-1; CDR3: CASSSGTRRALEAFF; DNA: TGCGCCAGCAGCTCCGGGACAAGGCGGGCCCTTGAAGCTTTCTTT
J: TRBJ1-2; D: TRBD1; size: many; V: TRBV6-4; CDR3: CASSDSDRGLYGYTF; DNA: TGTGCCAGCAGTGACTCGGACAGGGGTCTTTATGGCTACACCTTC
J: TRBJ2-7; D: NA; size: many; V: TRBV7-2; CDR3: CASSSGSSSYEQYF; DNA: TGTGCCAGCAGCTCCGGGAGTAGCTCCTACGAGCAGTACTTC
J: TRBJ1-4; D: TRBD1; size: many; V: TRBV6-1; CDR3: CASSRKTAGTGFEKLFF; DNA: TGTGCCAGCAGTCGAAAAACCGCCGGGACAGGGTTCGAAAAACTGTTTTTT
J: TRBJ2-6; D: NA; size: many; V: TRBV20-1; CDR3: CSAPSGRSGANVLTF; DNA: TGCAGTGCTCCATCGGGACGCTCTGGGGCCAACGTCCTGACTTTC
J: TRBJ1-3; D: TRBD1; size: many; V: TRBV12-3/TRBV12-4; CDR3: CASSLAQGAGGNTIYF; DNA: TGTGCCAGCAGTTTGGCGCAGGGGGCGGGTGGAAACACCATATATTTT
J: TRBJ2-1; D: NA; size: many; V: TRBV20-1; CDR3: CSAATRGFGEQFF; DNA: TGCAGTGCGGCAACTAGGGGTTTTGGTGAGCAGTTCTTC
J: TRBJ2-3; D: TRBD2; size: many; V: TRBV4-3; CDR3: CASSPRTRGDGGTDTQYF; DNA: TGCGCCAGCAGCCCTAGGACTAGAGGGGATGGGGGCACAGATACGCAGTATTTT
J: TRBJ1-5; D: NA; size: many; V: TRBV2; CDR3: CASSLYGSNQPQHF; DNA: TGTGCCAGCAGCTTGTACGGGAGCAATCAGCCCCAGCATTTT
J: TRBJ1-1; D: NA; size: NA; V: TRBV20-1; CDR3: CSARLAAASEAFF; DNA: TGCAGTGCTAGATTAGCCGCTGCTAGCGAAGCTTTCTTT
J: TRBJ2-1; D: TRBD1; size: NA; V: TRBV27; CDR3: CASRWTGDNEQFF; DNA: TGTGCCAGCAGATGGACAGGGGACAATGAGCAGTTCTTC
J: TRBJ2-5; D: TRBD2; size: many; V: TRBV11-2; CDR3: CASSPPLAGGEETQYF; DNA: TGTGCCAGCAGCCCGCCGCTAGCGGGGGGTGAAGAGACCCAGTACTTC
J: TRBJ2-5; D: NA; size: NA; V: TRBV15; CDR3: CSTSRYSTGQETQYF; DNA: TGTTCCACCAGCAGATATTCGACAGGCCAAGAGACCCAGTACTTC
J: TRBJ2-1; D: NA; size: many; V: TRBV7-9; CDR3: CATAGGQYNEQFF; DNA: TGTGCCACGGCCGGGGGCCAATACAATGAGCAGTTCTTC
J: TRBJ2-5; D: NA; size: NA; V: TRBV4-1; CDR3: CASSQERAGETQYF; DNA: TGCGCCAGCAGCCAAGAGAGGGCTGGCGAGACCCAGTACTTC
J: TRBJ1-2; D: NA; size: many; V: TRBV7-2; CDR3: CASSLVDSKQYGYTF; DNA: TGTGCCAGCAGCTTAGTAGACAGCAAACAATATGGCTACACCTTC
J: TRBJ2-3; D: TRBD2; size: NA; V: TRBV10-3; CDR3: CAISESAGEIVDTQYF; DNA: TGTGCCATCAGTGAGTCGGCGGGGGAGATTGTGGATACGCAGTATTTT
J: TRBJ2-5; D: NA; size: many; V: TRBV3-1; CDR3: CASSQDWLAGRETQYF; DNA: TGTGCCAGCAGCCAAGATTGGCTAGCAGGGCGAGAGACCCAGTACTTC
J: TRBJ1-2; D: NA; size: many; V: TRBV16; CDR3: CASSQGKGNYGYTF; DNA: TGTGCCAGCAGCCAGGGAAAGGGTAACTATGGCTACACCTTC
J: TRBJ2-1; D: NA; size: once; V: TRBV11-2; CDR3: CASSLGEYELFF; DNA: TGTGCCAGCAGCTTAGGGGAATATGAGCTGTTCTTC
J: TRBJ1-4; D: NA; size: many; V: TRBV29-1; CDR3: CSVEEGVGLFF; DNA: TGCAGCGTTGAAGAAGGGGTTGGACTGTTTTTT
J: TRBJ1-5; D: NA; size: many; V: TRBV19; CDR3: CASSIGPYSNQPQHF; DNA: TGTGCCAGTAGTATAGGACCATATAGCAATCAGCCCCAGCATTTT
J: TRBJ1-1; D: TRBD1; size: many; V: TRBV7-2; CDR3: CASSNTGQGNTEAFF; DNA: TGTGCCAGCAGCAATACGGGACAGGGGAACACTGAAGCTTTCTTT